The 9 T cell receptor beta chains reported below all come from one sample, sequenced in a study of T cells in Graves' hyperthyroidism and ophthalmopathy. Researchers amplified the TCR beta CDR3 regions from RNA transcripts. Initially, a first-round RT-PCR of the TCR CDR3 employed the HTBI primer set. TCRdb itself ran the multiplex PCR reads through MiXCR, one entry per CDR3 protein. The sample has approximately 620,000 distinct CDR3 sequences, approximately 15% seen once. Input material: blood. The source is a young woman with Graves' hyperthyroidism that later progressed to Graves' ophthalmopathy.

This clonotype has ten or more counts. The chain recombines TRBV12-3 or TRBV12-4 with TRBJ2-7; 11 bases agree with TRBD2. With V trimmed by 3 bases and J by 4 bases, 11 bases remained unmatched. The CDR3 sequence is 17 residues long. The CDR3, as DNA: TGTGCCAGCAGTTTGAGTATTGGACTAGCGGGTAATTACGAGCAGTACTTC. Amino acids: CASSLSIGLAGNYEQYF.

This clonotype was detected many times. The chain recombines TRBV29-1 with TRBJ1-1; D is undetermined. CDR3 length: 14 amino acids. The V and J ends lost 6 bases and 3 bases respectively, with 17 bases between them. Germline CDR1 and CDR2: SQVTM and ANQGSEA. CDR3 sequence (DNA): TGCAGCGTCTCCCTGGCCCGGCCGGACACTGAAGCTTTCTTT. It translates to CSVSLARPDTEAFF.

The V gene is TRBV7-9, the J gene TRBJ2-7; maybe TRBD1 (5 bases). The CDR3 sequence is 14 residues long. From germline, CDR1 is SEHNR and CDR2 FQNEAQ (reference sequence). V shed 5 bases and J shed 2 bases, with 13 bases lying between them. The CDR3, as DNA: TGTGCCAGCAGCCCTACAGGTATTCCCTACGAGCAGTACGTC. Translating gives CASSPTGIPYEQYV.

This clonotype was detected only a few times. V usage is TRBV6-2 or TRBV6-3 and J usage is TRBJ1-5; D uncertain. CDR3 length: 15 residues. The V and J ends lost 7 bases and 1 base respectively, with 14 bases between them. Germline V lookup: CDR1 MNHEY, CDR2 SVGEGT. The CDR3 protein is CASKFDGLSNQPQHF. The CDR3 DNA follows: TGTGCCAGCAAATTCGACGGTCTCAGCAATCAGCCCCAGCATTTT.

This clonotype was detected many times. This chain joins TRBV29-1 and TRBJ2-1; D possibly corresponds to TRBD1 (6 bases). In germline, CDR1 is SQVTM, CDR2 ANQGSEA. Trimming removed 0 bases from V and 0 bases from J, with 12 bases in between. The CDR3 is 16 residues long. The chain's CDR3 is CSVEDQGPGSYNEQFF. CDR3 DNA sequence: TGCAGCGTTGAAGATCAGGGGCCGGGCTCCTACAATGAGCAGTTCTTC.

This clonotype was counted at least ten times. The chain has TRBV20-1 and TRBJ2-1, with D perhaps TRBD2 (5 bases). This CDR3 is 16 amino acids long. The germline V gene has CDR1 DFQATT and CDR2 SNEGSKA (reference sequence). The germline V and J ends were trimmed by 2 bases and 8 bases, with 22 bases remaining between them. CDR3 coding DNA: TGCAGTGCTAGACCCCTACTAGGCTCAAGTCTCCATGAGCAGTTCTTC. This encodes CSARPLLGSSLHEQFF.

This clonotype was observed many times. The gene calls are TRBV28 and TRBJ2-5; D is ambiguous. The germline V gene has CDR1 MDHEN and CDR2 SYDVKM. V was pared by 2 bases and J by 5 bases, with 12 bases between. CDR3 length: 14 residues. This CDR3 reads CASSLISVAETQYF. For the CDR3, the DNA is TGTGCCAGCAGTTTAATCTCGGTTGCGGAGACCCAGTACTTC.

This clonotype was seen many times. The CDR3: CASSARLAENEGTQYF. The CDR3 DNA sequence: TGTGCCAGCAGTGCCCGACTAGCGGAAAATGAGGGGACCCAGTACTTC. The gene calls are TRBV6-1 and TRBJ2-5; 9 bases map to TRBD2. This CDR3 contains 16 residues. Germline trimming cut 4 bases from V and 7 bases from J; bases unmatched to any gene: 13. Germline V CDR1 and CDR2: MNHNS, SASEGT.

This clonotype was observed many times. The chain links TRBV19 to TRBJ1-1; D not resolved. CDR1 and CDR2 from the germline V gene are LNHDA and SQIVND (reference sequence). Trimming left V 8 bases short and J 2 bases short, with 12 bases between. The CDR3 runs 13 residues. In nucleotides, the CDR3 is TGTGCCAGTGGCGTCGAGGGTAACACTGAAGCTTTCTTT. Translating it yields CASGVEGNTEAFF.